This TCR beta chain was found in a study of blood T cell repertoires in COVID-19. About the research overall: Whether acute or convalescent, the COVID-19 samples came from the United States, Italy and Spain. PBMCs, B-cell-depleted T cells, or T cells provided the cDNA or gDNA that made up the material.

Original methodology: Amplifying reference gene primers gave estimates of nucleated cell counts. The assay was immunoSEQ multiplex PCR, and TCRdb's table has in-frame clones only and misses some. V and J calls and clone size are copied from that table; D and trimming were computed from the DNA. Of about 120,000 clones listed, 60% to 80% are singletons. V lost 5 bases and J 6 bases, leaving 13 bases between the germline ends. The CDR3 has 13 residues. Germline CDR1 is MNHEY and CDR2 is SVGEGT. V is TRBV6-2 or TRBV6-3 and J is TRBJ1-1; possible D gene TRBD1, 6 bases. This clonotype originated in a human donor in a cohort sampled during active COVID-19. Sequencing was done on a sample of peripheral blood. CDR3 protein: CASSPGQGAEAFF. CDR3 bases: TGTGCCAGCAGTCCGGGACAAGGGGCTGAAGCTTTCTTT.